The 30 T cell receptor beta chains below come from one sample, sequenced in a study of beta chain features in type 1 diabetes listed by TCRdb under 2018. Library preparation employed the immunoSEQ multiplex PCR assay. The High Capacity cDNA Reverse Transcription Kit was used to reverse transcribe all of the isolated RNA, meaning that expressed TCRB transcripts were what got sequenced. TCRdb carries this immuneACCESS record with in-frame sequences only. Its versions omit some clonotypes, under half of them owing to an unresolved V gene in the studies checked, with the rest unexplained. Present in this sample are roughly 370,000 clones, about 15% of which were seen just once. Of the sample, 0.035% to 0.045% falls within the top ten clones. Sequenced material: naive CD4+ T cells from blood. Sample cell subset or site, as interpreted from the label and publication: true naive CD4+ T cells. These receptors originate from a man aged 30 to 39 in good health.

The chain links TRBV7-2 to TRBJ2-5; a weak D match, TRBD2 (5 bases). The V end was cut by 5 bases, the J end by 0 bases, with 13 bases between. Germline V gene data show CDR1 as SGHTA and CDR2 as FQGNSA. The CDR3 has 15 residues. The CDR3 here is CASSAASTNQETQYF. The CDR3 bases are TGTGCCAGCAGCGCAGCTAGCACAAACCAAGAGACCCAGTACTTC.

This clone was found a few times. J is TRBJ2-7 and V is TRBV7-9; 9 bases match TRBD2. The germline V gene has CDR1 SEHNR and CDR2 FQNEAQ (reference sequence). The CDR3 contains 15 residues. The CDR3 reads CASSLIAGVSNEQYV. CDR3 sequence (DNA): TGTGCCAGCAGCTTAATAGCGGGAGTCTCCAACGAGCAGTACGTC.

V is TRBV11-2 and J is TRBJ2-4; 7 bases are shared with TRBD2. Germline assignment: CDR1 SGHAT and CDR2 FQNNGV. The length of the CDR3 is 14 residues. With V trimmed by 1 base and J by 7 bases, 4 bases remained unmatched. CDR3 protein: CASSLGLAVNIQYF. The CDR3 nucleotides are TGTGCCAGCAGCTTAGGGCTAGCGGTGAACATTCAGTACTTC.

V is TRBV18 and J is TRBJ2-1; D is tentatively TRBD1 or TRBD2 (7 bases each). The V gene's germline CDR1 is KGHSH and CDR2 LQKENI. Trimming pared 3 bases from V and 14 bases from J, leaving 17 bases between. This CDR3 contains 13 residues. In nucleotides, the CDR3 is TGTGCCAGCTCACCGCAGTCAGGGGGGGTCGAGTTCTTC. Translation: CASSPQSGGVEFF. The full variable domain, its missing parts supplied by reference TRBV18 and TRBJ2-1, is NAGVMQNPRHLVRRRGQEARLRCSPMKGHSHVYWYRQLPEEGLKFMVYLQKENIIDESGMPKERFSAEFPKEGPSILRIQQVVRGDSAAYFCASSPQSGGVEFFGPGTRLTVL.

The chain carries TRBV7-2 and TRBJ2-5, with D hard to call. The CDR3 length is 15 residues. V gave up 5 bases and J gave up 0 bases, with 13 bases separating them. The V gene's germline CDR1 is SGHTA and CDR2 FQGNSA. DNA for the CDR3: TGTGCCAGCAGCCAGGTCGGGCAGTACCAAGAGACCCAGTACTTC. Translation gives CASSQVGQYQETQYF. Full variable domain (rest looked up from reference TRBV7-2 and TRBJ2-5): GAGVSQSPSNKVTEKGKDVELRCDPISGHTALYWYRQSLGQGLEFLIYFQGNSAPDKSGLPSDRFSAERTGGSVSTLTIQRTQQEDSAVYLCASSQVGQYQETQYFGPGTRLLVL.

CDR3 bases: TGTGCCAGCAGCGGGGCAGCGTCCTCCATCTACGAGCAGTACTTC. Protein: CASSGAASSIYEQYF. The chain is built from TRBV9 and TRBJ2-7; no definite D call. The V end was cut by 3 bases, the J end by 3 bases, with 16 bases between. Per germline, CDR1 SGDLS and CDR2 YYNGEE. The CDR3 consists of 15 residues. The full variable domain, with the rest looked up from reference TRBV9 and TRBJ2-7, is DSGVTQTPKHLITATGQRVTLRCSPRSGDLSVYWYQQSLDQGLQFLIQYYNGEERAKGNILERFSAQQFPDLHSELNLSSLELGDSALYFCASSGAASSIYEQYFGPGTRLTVT.

The V gene is TRBV29-1, the J gene TRBJ1-4; 7 positions agree with TRBD1. Germline CDR1 is SQVTM and CDR2 is ANQGSEA. V lost 7 bases and J lost 5; bases outside the gene matches: 4. CDR3 length: 12 amino acids. The CDR3 spells CSAGQRNEKLFF. The CDR3 bases are TGCAGCGCGGGACAGAGAAATGAAAAACTGTTTTTT.

The CDR3 nucleotides read TGTGCCAGCAGTGAAGGGTGGCGCAGCGGAGAGACCCAGTACTTC. Translation gives CASSEGWRSGETQYF. The chain carries TRBV6-4 and TRBJ2-5; TRBD2 is a possible D gene (5 bases). CDR1 is MRHNA, CDR2 SNTAGT, per germline. The CDR3 has 15 residues. Trimming stripped 3 bases from V and 4 bases from J, with 15 bases between.

This sequence joins TRBV6-5 and TRBJ2-7; D perhaps matches TRBD1 (6 bases). CDR3 length equals 15 residues. The germline V gene encodes CDR1 MNHEY and CDR2 SVGAGI. Trimming took 2 bases from V and 3 from J, leaving 14 bases between them. The CDR3 region is CASSYLRDKHYEQYF. DNA of the CDR3: TGTGCCAGCAGTTACCTTCGGGACAAGCACTACGAGCAGTACTTC.

This clone was counted ten times or more. The chain combines TRBV20-1 with TRBJ2-3, with no clear D. The CDR3 totals 11 residues. V dropped 5 bases and J dropped 1 base, with 4 bases sitting between them. The V gene's germline CDR1 is DFQATT and CDR2 SNEGSKA (reference sequence). The CDR3 region is CSAARTDTQYF. CDR3 DNA sequence: TGCAGTGCTGCCCGCACAGATACGCAGTATTTT.

This clone appeared a few times. The chain links TRBV6-5 to TRBJ2-5; D unclear. Germline CDR1 reads MNHEY; CDR2 reads SVGAGI. This CDR3 is 14 amino acids long. The V gene lost 0 bases and the J gene lost 5 bases, with 10 bases spanning the gap. The chain's CDR3 is CASSYSNSGETQYF. The CDR3 nucleotides are TGTGCCAGCAGTTACTCGAACAGTGGGGAGACCCAGTACTTC.

The V gene is TRBV30, the J gene TRBJ2-5, with 7 positions matching TRBD2. This CDR3 spans 15 amino acids. The V and J ends lost 0 bases and 5 bases, in that order; junction bases with no gene match: 9. Germline loops: CDR1 GTSNPN, CDR2 SVGIG (reference sequence). In DNA form, the CDR3 reads TGTGCCTGGAGTGTGCTCAACGGGCGGGAGGAGACCCAGTACTTC. Its protein is CAWSVLNGREETQYF. The complete variable domain, with remaining parts taken from reference TRBV30 and TRBJ2-5, reads SQTIHQWPATLVQPVGSPLSLECTVEGTSNPNLYWYRQAAGRGLQLLFYSVGIGQISSEVPQNLSASRPQDRQFILSSKKLLLSDSGFYLCAWSVLNGREETQYFGPGTRLLVL.

The chain employs TRBV14 and TRBJ2-7; D is unclear. V was cut by 1 base and J by 7 bases, with 11 bases left in between. Germline lookup yields CDR1 SGHDN and CDR2 FVKESK. This CDR3 is built from 13 residues. CDR3 sequence (DNA): TGTGCCAGCAGCCAAGCCGGATCCGGAGAGCAGTACGTC. Encoded protein: CASSQAGSGEQYV.

The CDR3 coding sequence is TGTGCCACCAGCAGAGATCGGAACCCGGGACTCTACGAGCAGTACTTC. It translates to CATSRDRNPGLYEQYF. The rearrangement uses TRBV15 and TRBJ2-7, with D possibly being TRBD2 (6 bases). CDR1 and CDR2 from the germline V gene are LNHNV and YYDKDF (reference sequence). The CDR3 has 16 residues. The ends were cut back, 0 bases at V and 3 bases at J, with 15 bases in the middle.

The genes are TRBV2 and TRBJ2-5; a possible D gene is TRBD2 (6 bases). In germline, CDR1 is SNHLY, CDR2 FYNNEI. Trimming shortened V by 2 bases and J by 13 bases, and 17 bases separated the two germline ends. This CDR3 region has 13 residues. CDR3 in DNA: TGTGCCAGCAGTGAATTAGCAGCGGGCCGCTGGTACTTC. Protein: CASSELAAGRWYF.

This clone has a handful of counts. The V call is TRBV13, the J call TRBJ1-2, with 9 bases lining up with TRBD1. CDR1 is PRHDT and CDR2 is FYEKMQ in the germline V gene (reference sequence). The CDR3 sequence is 12 residues long. V trimming: 5 bases; J trimming: 13 bases; junction bases outside the gene matches: 8. This chain's CDR3 is CASSPRDRVTTF. CDR3 DNA sequence: TGTGCCAGCAGCCCCCGGGACAGGGTAACCACCTTC. Combining the CDR3 with reference TRBV13 and TRBJ1-2 gives the whole variable domain AAGVIQSPRHLIKEKRETATLKCYPIPRHDTVYWYQQGPGQDPQFLISFYEKMQSDKGSIPDRFSAQQFSDYHSELNMSSLELGDSALYFCASSPRDRVTTFGSGTRLTVV.

As for this clone: The same CDR3 arises from other DNA sequences in this sample as well. The gene calls are TRBV29-1 and TRBJ2-5; perhaps TRBD1 as D (5 bases). Germline CDR1 is SQVTM and CDR2 is ANQGSEA. Trimming pared 5 bases from V and 0 bases from J, leaving 16 bases between. This CDR3 comprises 15 residues. The CDR3 DNA follows: TGCAGCGTTTTGGGGCTCGGTCCGTACCAAGAGACCCAGTACTTC. Translating gives CSVLGLGPYQETQYF.

This chain connects TRBV5-1 to TRBJ2-3; D may match TRBD1 or TRBD2 (5 bases each). The CDR3 is 17 amino acids. Germline CDR1 reads SGHRS; CDR2 reads YFSETQ. V gave up 3 bases and J gave up 1 base, with 18 bases separating them. The CDR3 DNA is TGCGCCAGCAGCTCCCCGAATTTTCGGGGCCGCACAGATACGCAGTATTTT. This gives the protein CASSSPNFRGRTDTQYF.

The J gene is TRBJ1-1, the V gene TRBV7-3; TRBD1 might be the D (5 bases). The CDR3 is 13 amino acids. The germline gives CDR1 SGHTA, CDR2 FQGTGA. The V end was cut by 5 bases, the J end by 5 bases, with 12 bases between. The CDR3 loop is CASSVSGGTEAFF. The CDR3 DNA sequence: TGTGCCAGCAGCGTCTCTGGGGGGACTGAAGCTTTCTTT.

The rearrangement links TRBV30 to TRBJ1-3; D is undetermined. CDR3 length equals 12 residues. The V gene lost 1 base and the J gene lost 8 bases, with 9 bases spanning the gap. CDR1 and CDR2 from the germline V gene are GTSNPN and SVGIG (reference sequence). The CDR3: CAWSARPDTIYF. In DNA form, the CDR3 reads TGTGCCTGGAGTGCCCGCCCGGACACCATATATTTT.

This clone turned up a few times. The chain has TRBV19 and TRBJ2-1; no clear D. The CDR3 length is 15 residues. The germline gives CDR1 LNHDA, CDR2 SQIVND (reference sequence). V was shortened by 5 bases and J by 5 bases, with 16 bases between the two germline ends. CDR3 DNA: TGTGCCAGTAGTCCCTCCCCCCGCGTTCACAATGAGCAGTTCTTC. This sequence encodes CASSPSPRVHNEQFF.

The gene calls are TRBV4-1 and TRBJ2-1; D is perhaps TRBD1 (5 bases). Trimming took 4 bases from V and 4 from J, leaving 14 bases between them. The V gene's germline CDR1 is MGHRA and CDR2 YSYEKL. CDR3 length: 15 residues. The CDR3 reads CASSPYRGAYNEQFF. The CDR3 DNA reads as TGCGCCAGCAGCCCTTATAGGGGCGCGTACAATGAGCAGTTCTTC.

The chain links TRBV6-1 to TRBJ2-5, with D perhaps TRBD1 (5 bases). The CDR3 covers 14 residues. Trimming took 7 bases from V and 4 from J, leaving 16 bases between them. The V gene's germline CDR1 is MNHNS and CDR2 SASEGT. The chain's CDR3 is CASTTDRSRETQYF. Here the CDR3 DNA reads TGTGCCAGCACCACTGACAGAAGTCGAGAGACCCAGTACTTC.

This clone was counted only a few times. The chain recombines TRBV7-3 with TRBJ2-1; 10 bases are shared with TRBD1. Trimming removed 5 bases from V and 9 bases from J; junction bases left unmatched: 10. CDR3 length equals 15 residues. The germline CDR1 and CDR2 sequences are SGHTA and FQGTGA. The CDR3: CASSPVPGQGTEQFF. The CDR3 DNA sequence: TGTGCCAGCAGCCCGGTCCCGGGACAGGGGACTGAGCAGTTCTTC. The full variable domain, rest sourced from reference TRBV7-3 and TRBJ2-1, is GAGVSQTPSNKVTEKGKYVELRCDPISGHTALYWYRQSLGQGPEFLIYFQGTGAADDSGLPNDRFFAVRPEGSVSTLKIQRTERGDSAVYLCASSPVPGQGTEQFFGPGTRLTVL.

The CDR3, as DNA: TGTGCCAGCAGCCAAGAAACGTCAGGGGCACCCCTCCACTTT. Translating gives CASSQETSGAPLHF. This chain uses TRBV14 with TRBJ1-6, with D perhaps matching TRBD1 (6 bases). Trimming removed 0 bases from V and 11 bases from J, with 11 bases in between. This CDR3 is built from 14 residues. Germline V gene lookup returns CDR1 SGHDN and CDR2 FVKESK.

As to this clone: The identical CDR3 is also encoded by other nucleotide sequences in the sample. V and J are TRBV27 and TRBJ2-3; no definite D call. The CDR3 is 12 amino acids. The ends were cut back, 8 bases at V and 0 bases at J, with 6 bases in the middle. CDR1 and CDR2 (germline): MNHEY, SMNVEV (reference sequence). In nucleotides, the CDR3 is TGTGCCAGCCGCCGTAGCACAGATACGCAGTATTTT. The encoded protein is CASRRSTDTQYF.

This chain joins TRBV4-3 and TRBJ2-1; D is unresolved. There are 15 residues in the CDR3. V dropped 4 bases and J dropped 4 bases, with 14 bases sitting between them. Germline values: CDR1 LGHNA, CDR2 YSLEER. DNA for the CDR3: TGCGCCAGCAGCCCCTACCCCCAAGATTACAATGAGCAGTTCTTC. Translating it yields CASSPYPQDYNEQFF.

This clone was observed a handful of times. V and J are TRBV6-1 and TRBJ2-7; D possibly corresponds to TRBD1 (6 bases). Trimming cost V 0 bases and J 6 bases, with 15 bases left between them. Per germline, CDR1 MNHNS and CDR2 SASEGT. The CDR3 covers 15 residues. CDR3 protein: CASSEATRGFGEQYV. Written as DNA, the CDR3 is TGTGCCAGCAGTGAAGCCACAAGGGGGTTTGGCGAGCAGTACGTC.

The CDR3 DNA sequence: TGTGCCAGCGGCCCCCTGGGACTAGGCCTCGATGAGCAGTTCTTC. Amino acid sequence: CASGPLGLGLDEQFF. This rearrangement joins TRBV7-2 to TRBJ2-1, with 8 nucleotides matching TRBD2. CDR3 size: 15 residues. After removal of 8 bases from V and 8 bases from J, the junction contained 14 bases not matched to a gene. Germline V lookup: CDR1 SGHTA, CDR2 FQGNSA.

This clone has only a few counts. The rearrangement links TRBV6-5 to TRBJ2-2; D remains ambiguous. Germline V lookup: CDR1 MNHEY, CDR2 SVGAGI. V dropped 6 bases and J dropped 4 bases, with 6 bases sitting between them. The CDR3 contains 12 residues. The CDR3 sequence is CASRVSTGELFF. The CDR3 DNA is TGTGCCAGCAGGGTATCCACCGGGGAGCTGTTTTTT.